The rows below give T cell receptor beta chains drawn from one sample of a study of cytomegalovirus exposure and HLA in healthy donors. Clones were read by immunoSEQ multiplex PCR, and TCRdb kept only the in-frame ones, dropping some. The sample carries about 99,000 clones, about a tenth recorded once. Sequences were obtained from PBMCs. These receptors were collected from a man between 35 and 55 years old in good health and CMV-seropositive. CDR3s include the opening cysteine and the closing phenylalanine or tryptophan. D genes are given only for firm matches. Clone size appears in some rows only: once, few, many, or a class for an expanded clone.

TRBV10-1	.	TRBJ1-1	.	TGCGCCAGCAGTGGGCAGGGGTCGGGGACTGAAGCTTTCTTT	CASSGQGSGTEAFF
TRBV5-6	.	TRBJ2-7	.	TGTGCCAGCAGCTTGCGGACTACCCCGGCCTACGAGCAGTACTTC	CASSLRTTPAYEQYF
TRBV7-2	few	TRBJ1-1	.	TGTGCCAGCAGCTTTCACTCGGTAGAGGGCACTGAAGCTTTCTTT	CASSFHSVEGTEAFF
TRBV27	.	TRBJ1-5	.	TGTGCCAGCAGTTTCTTGGCAGAGGCGAGCAATCAGCCCCAGAATTTT	CASSFLAEASNQPQNF
TRBV29-1	.	TRBJ2-1	TRBD2	TGCAGCGCCCAGAGCGGGACCCGCGGCAATGAGCAGTTCTTC	CSAQSGTRGNEQFF
TRBV9	few	TRBJ1-5	TRBD1	TGTGCCAGCAGCATGACAGGGTCTAATCAGCCCCAGCATTTT	CASSMTGSNQPQHF
TRBV7-8	.	TRBJ1-5	.	TGTGCCAGCAGCCGCTTGATGAGGCGTAGCAATCAGCCCCAGCATTTT	CASSRLMRRSNQPQHF
TRBV7-6	.	TRBJ2-7	TRBD2	TGTGCCAGCAGCCCCGGGACTAACTCCTACGAGCAGTACTTC	CASSPGTNSYEQYF
TRBV27	few	TRBJ1-5	TRBD1	TGTGCCAGCAGTCATACAGGGGGGGATCAGCCCCAGCATTTT	CASSHTGGDQPQHF
TRBV28	few	TRBJ2-1	TRBD1	TGTGCCAGCAGGGGGGACAGGAGCTCCTACAATGAGCAGTTCTTC	CASRGDRSSYNEQFF